This TCR beta chain was retrieved from a study of T cell responses to AZD1222 COVID-19 vaccine. Study findings and constraints: A mostly white British donor set with more females was recruited, and clonal diversity was possibly underestimated. Spike-specific TCR depth and breadth grew after two AZD1222 doses.

From germline, CDR1 is LNHDA and CDR2 SQIVND (reference sequence). This CDR3 region has 14 residues. With 2 bases removed from V and 4 bases from J, the gap between germline ends came to 11 bases. Recipients boosted at about 4 weeks or about 12 weeks are pooled. Only in-frame clones appear in the TCRdb table, and some are missing; sequencing was by immunoSEQ multiplex PCR. The top ten clones hold about 1.5% of a sample with approximately 140,000 clones, approximately 87% of them seen once. With regard to this clone: The antigen is not known.

The J gene is TRBJ2-5, the V gene TRBV19; D tentatively fits TRBD1 or TRBD2 (6 bases each). This specimen consisted of peripheral blood, obtained 28 days after the second AZD1222 dose. This receptor was identified in an adult who received the AZD1222 COVID-19 vaccine. CDR3 amino acids: CASSIQGRRETQYF. CDR3 in DNA: TGTGCCAGTAGTATACAGGGGAGGCGAGAGACCCAGTACTTC. Combining the CDR3 with reference TRBV19 and TRBJ2-5 gives the whole variable domain DGGITQSPKYLFRKEGQNVTLSCEQNLNHDAMYWYRQDPGQGLRLIYYSQIVNDFQKGDIAEGYSVSREKKESFPLTVTSAQKNPTAFYLCASSIQGRRETQYFGPGTRLLVL.